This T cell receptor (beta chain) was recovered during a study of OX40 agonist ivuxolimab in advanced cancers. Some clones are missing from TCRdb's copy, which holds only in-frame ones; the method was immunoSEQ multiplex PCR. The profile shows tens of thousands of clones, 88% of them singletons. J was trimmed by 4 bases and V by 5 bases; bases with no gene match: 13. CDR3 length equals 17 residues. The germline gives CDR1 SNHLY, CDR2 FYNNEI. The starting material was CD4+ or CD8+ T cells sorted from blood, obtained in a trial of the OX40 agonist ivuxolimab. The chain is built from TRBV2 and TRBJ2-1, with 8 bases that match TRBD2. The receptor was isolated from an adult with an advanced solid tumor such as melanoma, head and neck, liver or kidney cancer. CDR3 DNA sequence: TGTGCCAGCAGTCCCTTCCTTAGCGGGACGCGTTACAATGAGCAGTTCTTC. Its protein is CASSPFLSGTRYNEQFF.